The 25 T cell receptor beta chains below all came from one sample that was sequenced in a study of shared clonotypes between healthy human individuals (TCRdb year 2020). CD8 naive samples were obtained by positive selection for CCR7 among CD45RO-negative cells, yielding a CD45RA+CCR7+ population from which TemRA cells were excluded. Library preparation was by the immunoSEQ multiplex PCR assay. The immuneACCESS repertoire file appears here via TCRdb, limited to in-frame rearrangements. These files lack a portion of the clones; in checked studies, under half of the deficit traces to unresolved V genes, and the cause of the others is not known. The sample table lists millions of clones, about 93% of them with a count of one. The top ten hold 1.5% to 2% of the sample. Material for sequencing was naive CD8+ T cells from PBMCs. The cell subset or site label on this specimen signifies: CD45RA+CCR7+. These TCRs come from a young man in good health. Some clones in this sample may be carry-over from other donors' samples.

The chain links TRBV5-1 to TRBJ2-7; 7 nucleotides agree with TRBD1. Germline loops: CDR1 SGHRS, CDR2 YFSETQ. V lost 2 bases and J lost 3; bases outside the gene matches: 8. The CDR3 is 15 residues long. The CDR3 DNA is TGCGCCAGCAGCTTACTTACAGGGGTTATCTACGAGCAGTACTTC. As protein: CASSLLTGVIYEQYF.

V and J are TRBV25-1 and TRBJ1-6, with D uncertain. V lost 1 base to trimming and J lost 1 base, with 8 bases between them. This CDR3 spans 16 amino acids. CDR1 MGHDK and CDR2 SYGVNS come from the germline V gene. Written as DNA, the CDR3 is TGTGCCAGCAGTGAATCGGGGTGGTCCTATAATTCACCCCTCCACTTT. Its translation: CASSESGWSYNSPLHF.

The V call is TRBV18, the J call TRBJ2-7; no firm D call. The CDR3 is 15 residues long. Between the trimmed V and J ends, which lost 2 bases and 3 bases, there was a span of 14 bases. Germline lookup yields CDR1 KGHSH and CDR2 LQKENI. The CDR3 protein is CASSPLSAPVYEQYF. The DNA for the CDR3 is TGTGCCAGCTCACCATTATCCGCCCCCGTCTACGAGCAGTACTTC.

V usage is TRBV9 and J usage is TRBJ2-7; 8 positions agree with TRBD1. This CDR3 contains 15 residues. The germline V gene encodes CDR1 SGDLS and CDR2 YYNGEE. J lost 4 bases, V lost 3 bases, and 9 bases had no gene match. The chain's CDR3 is CASSGTGGKLYEQYF. CDR3 DNA: TGTGCCAGCAGCGGTACAGGGGGGAAACTTTACGAGCAGTACTTC.

Comments on this clone: Other DNA sequences in the sample encode the same CDR3. This chain joins TRBV27 and TRBJ2-7, with no clear D. The CDR3 extends over 13 amino acids. Germline V gives CDR1 MNHEY, CDR2 SMNVEV (reference sequence). The ends were cut back, 2 bases at V and 3 bases at J, with 8 bases in the middle. CDR3 loop: CASSLTPRYEQYF. The CDR3 DNA is TGTGCCAGCAGTTTAACTCCTCGCTACGAGCAGTACTTC.

This chain uses TRBV4-3 with TRBJ1-3, with 11 bases matching TRBD1. The V gene end was trimmed by 2 bases and the J gene end by 0 bases; junction bases not matched to a gene: 15. Germline V gene lookup returns CDR1 LGHNA and CDR2 YSLEER. This CDR3 has 21 amino acids. The CDR3 region is CASSQKFGQGASFLSGNTIYF. CDR3 DNA: TGCGCCAGCAGCCAAAAATTCGGACAGGGGGCTAGCTTCCTCTCTGGAAACACCATATATTTT.

V is TRBV28 and J is TRBJ2-7; no clear D gene. Trimming stripped 5 bases from V and 1 base from J, with 12 bases between. CDR1 is MDHEN, CDR2 SYDVKM, per germline. The CDR3 is 14 residues long. The DNA of the CDR3 is TGTGCCAGCAGTCCGTTTGTCACTTCCTACGAGCAGTACTTC. Protein sequence: CASSPFVTSYEQYF.

The chain recombines TRBV5-1 with TRBJ2-5, with 14 bases lining up with TRBD2. The CDR3 length is 15 residues. Trimming at V came to 4 bases and at J to 5 bases, leaving 4 bases not matched to a gene. Germline V gene sequence: CDR1 SGHRS, CDR2 YFSETQ. CDR3 DNA sequence: TGCGCCAGCAGCGAGGGACTAGCGGGAGTGGAGACCCAGTACTTC. It specifies CASSEGLAGVETQYF.

The V gene is TRBV28, the J gene TRBJ2-3; 8 bases are a match to TRBD2. V lost 2 bases to trimming and J lost 5 bases; unmatched junction nucleotides: 24. Germline V lookup: CDR1 MDHEN, CDR2 SYDVKM. The CDR3 consists of 21 residues. The CDR3 sequence: CASSLGQGITAGGGVRDTQYF. The DNA for the CDR3 is TGTGCCAGCAGTTTAGGGCAGGGGATCACGGCGGGAGGTGGGGTTCGAGATACGCAGTATTTT.

The genes are TRBV15 and TRBJ2-5; D uncertain. Trimming took 3 bases from V and 5 from J, leaving 10 bases between them. This CDR3 is built from 13 residues. Germline CDR1 and CDR2: LNHNV and YYDKDF (reference sequence). The CDR3 is CATSRKGTETQYF. The CDR3 DNA reads TGTGCCACCAGCAGGAAGGGCACGGAGACCCAGTACTTC.

The chain carries TRBV28 and TRBJ2-1, with D perhaps matching TRBD1 or TRBD2 (5 bases each). Trimming shortened V by 2 bases and J by 6 bases, and 14 bases separated the two germline ends. There are 15 residues in the CDR3. The germline gives CDR1 MDHEN, CDR2 SYDVKM. The CDR3 sequence: CASSLGGPPGNEQFF. The DNA of the CDR3 is TGTGCCAGCAGTTTAGGGGGACCCCCCGGCAATGAGCAGTTCTTC.

The rearrangement uses TRBV13 and TRBJ2-2; 8 bases agree with TRBD1. The V segment lost 3 bases and the J segment 7 bases; nucleotides outside the gene matches: 4. The V gene's germline CDR1 is PRHDT and CDR2 FYEKMQ (reference sequence). This CDR3 contains 14 residues. In DNA, the CDR3 is TGTGCCAGCAGCTTGGACAGGGTCGGCGGGGAGCTGTTTTTT. Its protein is CASSLDRVGGELFF.

The rearrangement uses TRBV28 and TRBJ2-7; D is unclear. Germline V gene sequence: CDR1 MDHEN, CDR2 SYDVKM. Between the trimmed V and J ends, which lost 4 bases and 1 base, there was a span of 11 bases. CDR3 length equals 14 residues. The CDR3 DNA reads as TGTGCCAGCAGTTCTCTCGACGGGTCCTACGAGCAGTACTTC. It codes for CASSSLDGSYEQYF. Full variable domain (rest looked up from reference TRBV28 and TRBJ2-7): DVKVTQSSRYLVKRTGEKVFLECVQDMDHENMFWYRQDPGLGLRLIYFSYDVKMKEKGDIPEGYSVSREKKERFSLILESASTNQTSMYLCASSSLDGSYEQYFGPGTRLTVT.

The V call is TRBV9, the J call TRBJ1-5, with 9 bases matching TRBD1. V shed 4 bases, J shed 6 bases, and the junction held 8 bases outside the gene matches. Germline CDR1 SGDLS, CDR2 YYNGEE. This CDR3 is 15 amino acids long. CDR3 region: CASSLGTGLSQPQHF. The CDR3 bases are TGTGCCAGCAGCCTTGGGACAGGGCTATCTCAGCCCCAGCATTTT.

This clone was seen a single time. The genes are TRBV15 and TRBJ2-5; the D gene could be TRBD1 or TRBD2 (5 bases each). The CDR3 has 16 residues. Germline assignment: CDR1 LNHNV and CDR2 YYDKDF (reference sequence). V lost 3 bases and J 2 bases, leaving 16 bases between the germline ends. CDR3 sequence reads: CATSSAVRWGQETQYF. CDR3 DNA: TGTGCCACCAGCAGCGCCGTGAGGTGGGGGCAAGAGACCCAGTACTTC. Using reference TRBV15 and TRBJ2-5 for the parts outside the CDR3, the full variable domain is DAMVIQNPRYQVTQFGKPVTLSCSQTLNHNVMYWYQQKSSQAPKLLFHYYDKDFNNEADTPDNFQSRRPNTSFCFLDIRSPGLGDTAMYLCATSSAVRWGQETQYFGPGTRLLVL.

This chain uses TRBV5-4 with TRBJ1-1, with D maybe TRBD1 (6 bases). Trimming took off 5 bases at V and 0 bases at J, with 20 bases between the two ends. The CDR3 consists of 17 residues. Germline CDR1 and CDR2: SGHNT and YYREEE (reference sequence). CDR3 in amino acids: CASRPTAGTSMNTEAFF. The DNA of the CDR3 is TGTGCCAGCAGACCGACAGCGGGGACAAGTATGAACACTGAAGCTTTCTTT.

The chain has TRBV9 and TRBJ2-1; D is ambiguous. The CDR3 length is 15 residues. The V end was cut by 2 bases, the J end by 8 bases, with 17 bases between. The germline gives CDR1 SGDLS, CDR2 YYNGEE. CDR3 region: CASSVYGRDVDEQFF. DNA of the CDR3: TGTGCCAGCAGCGTTTACGGCCGCGATGTGGATGAGCAGTTCTTC.

This chain connects TRBV10-1 to TRBJ2-2; the D call may be TRBD1 or TRBD2 (5 bases each). Deletions cut 0 bases from V and 0 bases from J, with 8 bases between. Germline CDR1 reads WNHNN; CDR2 reads SYGVQD (reference sequence). CDR3 length: 16 amino acids. The CDR3 loop reads CASSESWGTNTGELFF. The DNA for the CDR3 is TGCGCCAGCAGTGAGTCGTGGGGGACGAACACCGGGGAGCTGTTTTTT.

The chain has TRBV5-4 and TRBJ1-2; 7 bases are a match to TRBD1. This CDR3 has 13 amino acids. Germline V CDR1 and CDR2: SGHNT, YYREEE (reference sequence). Trimming cost V 6 bases and J 7 bases; bases outside gene matches: 9. CDR3 DNA sequence: TGTGCCAGCAACAGGGGAGGGGGCGGTGGCTACACCTTC. Its protein is CASNRGGGGGYTF.

The rearrangement joins TRBV9 to TRBJ2-2, with TRBD2 matching over 10 bases. With 4 bases clipped from V and 5 bases from J, the junction kept 11 bases outside the gene matches. CDR1 and CDR2 from the germline V gene are SGDLS and YYNGEE. This CDR3 contains 17 residues. DNA for the CDR3: TGTGCCAGCAGCCGCCGTTCTGGGACTAGCGTTACCGGGGAGCTGTTTTTT. The encoded protein is CASSRRSGTSVTGELFF. Based on the CDR3 plus reference TRBV9 and TRBJ2-2, the full variable domain is DSGVTQTPKHLITATGQRVTLRCSPRSGDLSVYWYQQSLDQGLQFLIQYYNGEERAKGNILERFSAQQFPDLHSELNLSSLELGDSALYFCASSRRSGTSVTGELFFGEGSRLTVL.

The V call is TRBV7-8, the J call TRBJ1-1, with 12 bases fitting TRBD1. Germline loops: CDR1 SGHVS, CDR2 FQNEAQ. There are 16 residues in the CDR3. V lost 5 bases and J lost 2; bases outside the gene matches: 6. The DNA for the CDR3 is TGTGCCAGCAGCGACGGGACAGGGGGCTTTAACACTGAAGCTTTCTTT. Translated: CASSDGTGGFNTEAFF.

This clone has just one count. The rearrangement uses TRBV4-3 and TRBJ2-5, with TRBD2 identical over 12 bases. The CDR3 loop spans 19 amino acids. Losses at the gene ends were 1 base for V and 2 bases for J; bases not matched to a gene: 11. The germline gives CDR1 LGHNA, CDR2 YSLEER. The CDR3 coding sequence is TGCGCCAGCAGCCAAGGCTTGGCTAGCGGGAGGGTTGTTCAAGAGACCCAGTACTTC. It is translated as CASSQGLASGRVVQETQYF.

The chain has TRBV19 and TRBJ1-2; D is ambiguous. CDR3 length: 15 amino acids. Germline V lookup: CDR1 LNHDA, CDR2 SQIVND (reference sequence). Trimming took 3 bases from V and 14 from J, leaving 25 bases between them. CDR3 coding DNA: TGTGCCAGTAGTATTGCTGGGCGGTACTCTCATTGGGGAACCTTC. Translation: CASSIAGRYSHWGTF.

The chain is built from TRBV7-6 and TRBJ1-1; 11 nucleotides agree with TRBD1. The CDR3 is 16 amino acids. Trimming removed 2 bases from V and 0 bases from J; junction bases left unmatched: 2. The germline CDR1 and CDR2 sequences are SGHVS and FNYEAQ. CDR3 sequence: CASSLRTGGLNTEAFF. CDR3 in DNA: TGTGCCAGCAGCTTAAGGACAGGGGGCCTGAACACTGAAGCTTTCTTT.

As concerns this clone: Within the sample, other DNA sequences also encode this same CDR3. This chain links TRBV27 with TRBJ1-1; the match to TRBD1 covers 7 bases. Germline CDR1 reads MNHEY; CDR2 reads SMNVEV (reference sequence). J gave up 0 bases and V 5 bases, and 6 bases lay outside the gene matches. The CDR3 is 15 residues long. The CDR3 DNA follows: TGTGCCAGCAGTCTCAGGGGGGGCATGAACACTGAAGCTTTCTTT. Translation gives CASSLRGGMNTEAFF.